The text below deals with one T cell receptor beta chain. The CDR3 is 16 residues long. The germline CDR1 and CDR2 sequences are SGHDT and YYEEEE. The V end lost 3 bases, the J end lost 4 bases, and 17 bases lay between the germline ends. The sample comes from a study of blood T cell repertoires in COVID-19. Clones were read by immunoSEQ multiplex PCR, and TCRdb kept only the in-frame ones, dropping some. The sample holds about 260,000 clones, approximately 90% seen once. The rearrangement joins TRBV5-6 to TRBJ2-1; D is possibly TRBD2 (6 bases). Sample: PBMCs or T cells enriched from blood (not recorded which). The clonotype comes from a man in his fifties who had been exposed to COVID-19. CDR3 residues: CASSSDWTNSYNEQFF. The CDR3 nucleotides read TGTGCCAGCAGCTCCGACTGGACTAACAGTTACAATGAGCAGTTCTTC.